The 10 T cell receptor beta chains reported below all come from one sample, sequenced in a study of blood T cell repertoires in COVID-19. Assay: immunoSEQ multiplex PCR; the TCRdb copy retains only in-frame clones and omits some. This sample has roughly 250,000 clones, with around 85% found just once. Sequenced input: peripheral blood. These receptors originate from a woman over 75 with acute or convalescent COVID-19.

The V gene is TRBV27, the J gene TRBJ1-1; unclear D gene. CDR1 MNHEY and CDR2 SMNVEV come from the germline V gene (reference sequence). This CDR3 region has 13 residues. The V end lost 10 bases, the J end lost 4 bases, and 16 bases lay between the germline ends. CDR3 region: CATRTAGSTEAFF. The CDR3 nucleotides read TGTGCCACCCGGACGGCGGGGAGCACTGAAGCTTTCTTT.

This chain joins TRBV10-3 and TRBJ1-2; 7 nucleotides agree with TRBD1. The junction had 5 bases not matched to a gene; V was cut back by 3 bases and J by 1 base. The CDR3 has 15 residues. Germline V CDR1 and CDR2: ENHRY, SYGVKD. The CDR3: CAISERDSNNYGYTF. The CDR3 DNA reads as TGTGCCATCAGTGAACGGGACAGCAATAACTATGGCTACACCTTC.

The rearrangement joins TRBV30 to TRBJ1-5; D not resolved. CDR3 length: 15 residues. The V gene lost 0 bases and the J gene lost 2 bases, with 11 bases spanning the gap. Germline assignment: CDR1 GTSNPN and CDR2 SVGIG (reference sequence). For the CDR3, the DNA is TGTGCCTGGAGTGTTGGAGGGCTGGGCAATCAGCCCCAGCATTTT. Its protein is CAWSVGGLGNQPQHF.

This clone was seen once. This chain links TRBV28 with TRBJ2-5; tentatively, D is TRBD2 (6 bases). The germline CDR1 and CDR2 sequences are MDHEN and SYDVKM. Trimming pared 2 bases from V and 6 bases from J, leaving 10 bases between. There are 13 residues in the CDR3. This chain's CDR3 is CASSLGGMKTQYF. CDR3 DNA: TGTGCCAGCAGTTTAGGCGGGATGAAGACCCAGTACTTC. The variable domain in full, completed from reference TRBV28 and TRBJ2-5, reads DVKVTQSSRYLVKRTGEKVFLECVQDMDHENMFWYRQDPGLGLRLIYFSYDVKMKEKGDIPEGYSVSREKKERFSLILESASTNQTSMYLCASSLGGMKTQYFGPGTRLLVL.

The chain couples TRBV2 to TRBJ2-3, with 7 bases lining up with TRBD1. Germline-derived CDR1 and CDR2 are SNHLY and FYNNEI. This CDR3 spans 11 amino acids. V trimming: 6 bases; J trimming: 8 bases; junction bases outside the gene matches: 2. The CDR3 DNA is TGTGCCAGCAGCCAGGGGGTTACGCAGTATTTT. Translation: CASSQGVTQYF.

The V call is TRBV9, the J call TRBJ2-2, with D perhaps TRBD2 (6 bases). CDR3 length: 14 amino acids. The V gene's germline CDR1 is SGDLS and CDR2 YYNGEE. The ends were cut back, 0 bases at V and 6 bases at J, with 9 bases in the middle. CDR3 bases: TGTGCCAGCAGCGTAGAACTAGCCCCCGGGGAGCTGTTTTTT. Translated: CASSVELAPGELFF.

V usage is TRBV9 and J usage is TRBJ2-7; the match to TRBD2 covers 9 bases. This CDR3 is built from 15 residues. Trimming cost V 3 bases and J 3 bases; bases outside gene matches: 7. Germline CDR1 SGDLS, CDR2 YYNGEE. CDR3 protein: CASSAVAGDLYEQYF. In nucleotides, the CDR3 is TGTGCCAGCAGCGCCGTAGCGGGGGACCTCTACGAGCAGTACTTC.

Concerning this clone itself: The sample holds other DNA sequences that translate to the same CDR3. The rearrangement links TRBV7-8 to TRBJ1-6; 10 bases are shared with TRBD1. The germline V gene has CDR1 SGHVS and CDR2 FQNEAQ. The CDR3 covers 15 residues. V dropped 1 base and J dropped 6; count of bases not matched to a gene: 0. The DNA for the CDR3 is TGTGCCAGCAGCTTAGGACAGGGGGCTAATTCACCCCTCCACTTT. This encodes CASSLGQGANSPLHF.

V is TRBV2 and J is TRBJ2-1; 9 nucleotides match TRBD2. The CDR3 has 15 amino acids. The germline V gene encodes CDR1 SNHLY and CDR2 FYNNEI. V shed 5 bases and J 5 bases; nucleotides not matched to a gene: 7. The CDR3 DNA sequence: TGTGCCAGCAGTCGGAAGCGGGGGGAACACAATGAGCAGTTCTTC. Translating gives CASSRKRGEHNEQFF.

This chain joins TRBV5-5 and TRBJ2-5; a possible D gene is TRBD2 (6 bases). The CDR3 runs to 16 residues. Trimming stripped 4 bases from V and 5 bases from J, with 21 bases between. Germline V CDR1 and CDR2: SGHKS, YYEKEE (reference sequence). CDR3 in DNA: TGTGCCAGCAGCCCCTTGTCGGGGGAGTTTCGGGAGACCCAGTACTTC. This gives the protein CASSPLSGEFRETQYF.